This passage covers 21 T cell receptor beta chains from one sample sequenced in a study of OX40 agonist ivuxolimab in advanced cancers. Repertoires were generated with immunoSEQ multiplex PCR, while TCRdb's copy carries only in-frame clones and drops some. The sample records tens of thousands of clones, 84% being singletons. Specimen: CD4+ or CD8+ T cells sorted from blood, collected in a trial of the OX40 agonist ivuxolimab. The receptors shown here come from an adult with an advanced solid tumor such as melanoma, head and neck, liver or kidney cancer.

This sequence joins TRBV18 and TRBJ2-2; D possibly uses TRBD1 or TRBD2 (6 bases each). Between the trimmed V and J ends, which lost 3 bases and 7 bases, there was a span of 18 bases. The CDR3 consists of 16 residues. The germline CDR1 and CDR2 sequences are KGHSH and LQKENI. The CDR3 spells CASSPVPGASGGELFF. The CDR3 DNA reads TGTGCCAGCTCACCTGTTCCGGGGGCAAGTGGCGGGGAGCTGTTTTTT.

In this sample, this clone turned up once. V usage is TRBV6-6 and J usage is TRBJ2-3; the match to TRBD2 covers 12 bases. J was trimmed by 1 base and V by 5 bases; bases with no gene match: 1. The CDR3 covers 15 residues. The germline V gene has CDR1 MNHNY and CDR2 SVGAGI (reference sequence). This CDR3 reads CASSRLAGGTDTQYF. The DNA for the CDR3 is TGTGCCAGCAGTCGACTAGCGGGAGGCACAGATACGCAGTATTTT.

The rearrangement joins TRBV7-3 to TRBJ2-3; the match to TRBD2 covers 13 bases. Germline V gene lookup returns CDR1 SGHTA and CDR2 FQGTGA. CDR3 size: 16 residues. Germline trimming cut 5 bases from V and 6 bases from J; bases unmatched to any gene: 8. The CDR3 nucleotides are TGTGCCAGCAGCCTCCGGACTAGCGGGAGCTCGGATACGCAGTATTTT. Translating it yields CASSLRTSGSSDTQYF.

The table lists this clone with a count of one. The gene calls are TRBV15 and TRBJ2-6; perhaps TRBD1 as D (5 bases). The CDR3 extends over 18 amino acids. Germline CDR1 reads LNHNV; CDR2 reads YYDKDF (reference sequence). Trimming took off 0 bases at V and 0 bases at J, with 12 bases between the two ends. The CDR3 is CATSRDRGGNSGANVLTF. The CDR3 DNA is TGTGCCACCAGCAGAGATAGGGGTGGTAACTCTGGGGCCAACGTCCTGACTTTC.

The V and J genes are TRBV20-1 and TRBJ2-5; D is ambiguous. Trimming stripped 5 bases from V and 4 bases from J, with 8 bases between. The V gene's germline CDR1 is DFQATT and CDR2 SNEGSKA (reference sequence). CDR3 length equals 11 residues. The DNA of the CDR3 is TGCAGTGCTGGTCATGGAGAGACCCAGTACTTC. As protein: CSAGHGETQYF.

The V gene is TRBV30, the J gene TRBJ1-3; D is uncertain. CDR1 is GTSNPN and CDR2 is SVGIG in the germline V gene (reference sequence). This CDR3 region has 14 residues. V shed 2 bases and J shed 2 bases, with 10 bases lying between them. CDR3 in DNA: TGTGCCTGGAGTCGAGGAGGGCCTGGAAACACCATATATTTT. It yields the protein CAWSRGGPGNTIYF.

This chain links TRBV14 with TRBJ2-1; TRBD2 matches at 7 bases. Germline-derived CDR1 and CDR2 are SGHDN and FVKESK. V was clipped by 6 bases and J by 9 bases; unmatched bases: 8. The CDR3 is 13 amino acids. The CDR3, as DNA: TGTGCCAGCAGTTCCGGGAGGCGGGTTGAGCAGTTCTTC. It is translated as CASSSGRRVEQFF.

The chain links TRBV28 to TRBJ1-5; 8 positions match TRBD1. The CDR3 contains 14 residues. From germline, CDR1 is MDHEN and CDR2 SYDVKM. V trimming: 6 bases; J trimming: 5 bases; junction bases outside the gene matches: 6. In DNA form, the CDR3 reads TGTGCCAGCAGAAGGACAGGGAGGTATCAGCCCCAGCATTTT. This encodes CASRRTGRYQPQHF.

As DNA, the CDR3 is TGTGCCAGCAGCCGACCGGGGGGTTGGGACGAGCAGTACTTC. Its protein is CASSRPGGWDEQYF. The chain is built from TRBV7-9 and TRBJ2-7; 7 nucleotides line up with TRBD2. Germline loops: CDR1 SEHNR, CDR2 FQNEAQ (reference sequence). The CDR3 totals 14 residues. Trimming took 5 bases from V and 5 from J; bases not matched to a gene: 9.

The chain is built from TRBV4-1 and TRBJ2-1; 10 bases match TRBD2. The V segment lost 2 bases and the J segment 2 bases; nucleotides outside the gene matches: 0. CDR1 MGHRA and CDR2 YSYEKL come from the germline V gene. The CDR3 runs to 15 residues. Written as DNA, the CDR3 is TGCGCCAGCAGCCAAACTAGCGGGACCTACAATGAGCAGTTCTTC. Amino acids: CASSQTSGTYNEQFF.

This CDR3 is CASSLRGQGFSTGEQYF. DNA for the CDR3: TGTGCCAGCAGCTTAAGGGGTCAGGGGTTTTCAACCGGCGAGCAGTACTTC. The chain uses TRBV11-3 and TRBJ2-5; TRBD1 is a possible D gene (6 bases). The last part of the DNA fits TRBJ2-7 better; the J call may be wrong. Germline CDR1 and CDR2: SGHNT and YENEEA. CDR3 length: 17 residues.

The chain carries TRBV12-2 and TRBJ2-1; TRBD2 was called by the table and not checked on the DNA. TRBV12-2 is a pseudogene. This CDR3 has 16 residues. CDR3: CASRLARLAKHNEQFF. The CDR3 DNA sequence: TGTGCAAGTCGCTTAGCGCGGTTAGCGAAGCACAATGAGCAGTTCTTC.

The chain recombines TRBV6-6 with TRBJ2-2, with D unclear. The CDR3 contains 15 residues. CDR1 MNHNY and CDR2 SVGAGI come from the germline V gene (reference sequence). V shed 6 bases and J shed 0 bases, with 11 bases lying between them. For the CDR3, the DNA is TGTGCCAGCAGGGTTGACACCCCGAACACCGGGGAGCTGTTTTTT. Amino acid sequence: CASRVDTPNTGELFF.

This chain connects TRBV9 to TRBJ2-5; D unresolved. V was pared by 0 bases and J by 5 bases, with 11 bases between. The CDR3 covers 14 residues. Germline V gene data show CDR1 as SGDLS and CDR2 as YYNGEE. The CDR3 DNA follows: TGTGCCAGCAGCGTAGAGGCTATTTCGGAGACCCAGTACTTC. Amino acids: CASSVEAISETQYF.

The chain carries TRBV29-1 and TRBJ2-3, with a weak D call TRBD1 (6 bases). Germline values: CDR1 SQVTM, CDR2 ANQGSEA. The ends were cut back, 4 bases at V and 3 bases at J, with 14 bases in the middle. The CDR3 totals 14 residues. The CDR3 nucleotides are TGCAGCGTTGTTGAGGCAGGGGCGACAGATACGCAGTATTTT. Its protein is CSVVEAGATDTQYF.

This rearrangement joins TRBV18 to TRBJ2-1, with 12 nucleotides matching TRBD1. Trimming removed 3 bases from V and 9 bases from J; junction bases left unmatched: 9. The CDR3 totals 16 residues. CDR1 is KGHSH and CDR2 is LQKENI in the germline V gene. The CDR3 reads CASSPSGQGAVGEQFF. The CDR3 DNA is TGTGCCAGCTCACCCTCGGGACAGGGGGCTGTAGGTGAGCAGTTCTTC. The full variable domain, in which reference TRBV18 and TRBJ2-1 provide the parts outside the CDR3, is NAGVMQNPRHLVRRRGQEARLRCSPMKGHSHVYWYRQLPEEGLKFMVYLQKENIIDESGMPKERFSAEFPKEGPSILRIQQVVRGDSAAYFCASSPSGQGAVGEQFFGPGTRLTVL.

The rearrangement links TRBV19 to TRBJ1-1; TRBD1 agrees at 8 bases. V lost 3 bases and J lost 5; bases outside the gene matches: 8. CDR3 length: 15 residues. The germline CDR1 and CDR2 sequences are LNHDA and SQIVND (reference sequence). The CDR3 coding sequence is TGTGCCAGTAGTATTACGTCAGGGGGCTTAACTGAAGCTTTCTTT. Its protein product is CASSITSGGLTEAFF.

The chain carries TRBV9 and TRBJ2-7; the match to TRBD2 covers 10 bases. There are 14 residues in the CDR3. Trimming cost V 0 bases and J 5 bases; bases outside gene matches: 2. Germline V CDR1 and CDR2: SGDLS, YYNGEE. CDR3 in DNA: TGTGCCAGCAGCGTAGCTAGCGGGGGCCACGAGCAGTACTTC. It yields the protein CASSVASGGHEQYF.

This clone was observed a few times. The rearrangement joins TRBV7-2 to TRBJ2-2, with unresolved D. CDR1 and CDR2 from the germline V gene are SGHTA and FQGNSA. Trimming shortened V by 5 bases and J by 1 base, and 11 bases separated the two germline ends. The CDR3 consists of 15 residues. The CDR3 loop reads CASSPRRGNTGELFF. CDR3 nucleotide sequence: TGTGCCAGCAGCCCCCGTCGCGGGAACACCGGGGAGCTGTTTTTT.

The V and J genes are TRBV5-1 and TRBJ2-2; D is unclear. This CDR3 contains 16 residues. V lost 4 bases and J lost 0, with 13 bases in between. Germline values: CDR1 SGHRS, CDR2 YFSETQ. This CDR3 reads CASSIHEEPNTGELFF. The CDR3 coding sequence is TGCGCCAGCAGCATACACGAGGAGCCGAACACCGGGGAGCTGTTTTTT.

This chain connects TRBV5-1 to TRBJ2-3, with D tentatively TRBD1 (6 bases). The CDR3 consists of 14 residues. The germline CDR1 and CDR2 sequences are SGHRS and YFSETQ. Trimming removed 0 bases from V and 2 bases from J, with 7 bases in between. The CDR3 coding sequence is TGCGCCAGCAGCTTGGAGGGGGTCACAGATACGCAGTATTTT. Protein: CASSLEGVTDTQYF.